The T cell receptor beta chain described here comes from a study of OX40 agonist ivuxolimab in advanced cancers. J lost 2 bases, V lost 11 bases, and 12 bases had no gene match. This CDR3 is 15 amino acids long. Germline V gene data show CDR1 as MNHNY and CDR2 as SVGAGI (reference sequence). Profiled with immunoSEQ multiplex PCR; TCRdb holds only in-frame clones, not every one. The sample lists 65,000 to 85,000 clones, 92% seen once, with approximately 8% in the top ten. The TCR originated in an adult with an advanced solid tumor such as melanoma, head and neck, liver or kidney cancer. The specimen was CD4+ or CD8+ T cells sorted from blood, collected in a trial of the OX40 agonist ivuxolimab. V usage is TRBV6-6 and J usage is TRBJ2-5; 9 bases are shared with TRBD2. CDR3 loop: CAGTSSGDPQETQYF. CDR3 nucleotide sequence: TGTGCCGGAACATCTAGCGGGGATCCACAAGAGACCCAGTACTTC.